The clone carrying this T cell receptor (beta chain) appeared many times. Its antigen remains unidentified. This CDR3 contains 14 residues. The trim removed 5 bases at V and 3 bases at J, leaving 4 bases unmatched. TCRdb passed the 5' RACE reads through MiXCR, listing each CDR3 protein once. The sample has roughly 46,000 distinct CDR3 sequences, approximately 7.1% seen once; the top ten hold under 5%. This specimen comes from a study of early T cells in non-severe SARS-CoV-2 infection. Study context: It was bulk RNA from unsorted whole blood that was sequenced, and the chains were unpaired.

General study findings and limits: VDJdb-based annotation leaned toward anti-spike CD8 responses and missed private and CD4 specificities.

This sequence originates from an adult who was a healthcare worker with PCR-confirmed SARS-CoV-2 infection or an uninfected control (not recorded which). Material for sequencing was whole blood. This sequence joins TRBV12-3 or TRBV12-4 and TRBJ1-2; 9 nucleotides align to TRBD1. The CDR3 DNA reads TGTGCCAGCAGTCCGAGGACAGGGGACTATGGCTACACCTTC. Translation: CASSPRTGDYGYTF.